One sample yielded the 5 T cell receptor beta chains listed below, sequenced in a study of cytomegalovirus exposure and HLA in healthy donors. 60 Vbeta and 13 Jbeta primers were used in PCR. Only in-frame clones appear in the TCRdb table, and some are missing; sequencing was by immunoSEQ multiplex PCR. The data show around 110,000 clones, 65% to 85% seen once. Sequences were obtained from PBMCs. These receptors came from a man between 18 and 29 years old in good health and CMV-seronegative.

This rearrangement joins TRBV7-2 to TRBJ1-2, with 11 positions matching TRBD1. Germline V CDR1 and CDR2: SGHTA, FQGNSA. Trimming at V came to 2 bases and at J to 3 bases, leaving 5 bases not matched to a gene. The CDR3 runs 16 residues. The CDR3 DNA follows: TGTGCCAGCAGCTTAAGTGGGACAGGGGGAGACTATGGCTACACCTTC. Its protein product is CASSLSGTGGDYGYTF. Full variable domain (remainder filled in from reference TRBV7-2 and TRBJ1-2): GAGVSQSPSNKVTEKGKDVELRCDPISGHTALYWYRQSLGQGLEFLIYFQGNSAPDKSGLPSDRFSAERTGGSVSTLTIQRTQQEDSAVYLCASSLSGTGGDYGYTFGSGTRLTVV.

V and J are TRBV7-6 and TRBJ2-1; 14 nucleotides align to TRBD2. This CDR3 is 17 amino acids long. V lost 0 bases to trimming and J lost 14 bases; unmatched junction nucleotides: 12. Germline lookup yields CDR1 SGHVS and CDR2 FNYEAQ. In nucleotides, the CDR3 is TGTGCCAGCAGCTTAGCGCCCGGGGGGACTAGCGGGGGTTGGGAGTTCTTC. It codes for CASSLAPGGTSGGWEFF.

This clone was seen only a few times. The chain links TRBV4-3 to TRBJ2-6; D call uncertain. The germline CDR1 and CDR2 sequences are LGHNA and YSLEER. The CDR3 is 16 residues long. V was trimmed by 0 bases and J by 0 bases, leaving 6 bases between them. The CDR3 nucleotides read TGCGCCAGCAGCCAAGATGCCGGCTCTGGGGCCAACGTCCTGACTTTC. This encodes CASSQDAGSGANVLTF.

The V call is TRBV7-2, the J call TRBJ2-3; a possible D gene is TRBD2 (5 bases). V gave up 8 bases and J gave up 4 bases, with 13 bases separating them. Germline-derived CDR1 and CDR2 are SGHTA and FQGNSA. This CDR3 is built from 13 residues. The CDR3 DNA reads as TGTGCCAGCTCGAGGGTATCGGCAGATACGCAGTATTTT. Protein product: CASSRVSADTQYF.

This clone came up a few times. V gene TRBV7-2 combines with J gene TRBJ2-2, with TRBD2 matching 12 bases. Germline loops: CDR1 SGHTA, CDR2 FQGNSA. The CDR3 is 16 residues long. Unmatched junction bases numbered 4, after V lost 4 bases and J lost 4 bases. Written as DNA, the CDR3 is TGTGCCAGCAGCTCCCTAGCGGGGGGGCGCACCGGGGAGCTGTTTTTT. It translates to CASSSLAGGRTGELFF.